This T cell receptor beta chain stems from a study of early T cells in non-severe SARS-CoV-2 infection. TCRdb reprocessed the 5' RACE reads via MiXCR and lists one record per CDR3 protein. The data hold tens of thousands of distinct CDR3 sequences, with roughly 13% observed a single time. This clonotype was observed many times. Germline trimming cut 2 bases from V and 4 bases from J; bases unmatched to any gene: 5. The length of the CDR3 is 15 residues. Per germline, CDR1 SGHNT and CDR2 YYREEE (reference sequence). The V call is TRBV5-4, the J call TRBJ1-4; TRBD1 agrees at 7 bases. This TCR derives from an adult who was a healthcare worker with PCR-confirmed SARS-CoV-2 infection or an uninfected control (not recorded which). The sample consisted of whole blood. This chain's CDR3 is CASSFGGTVNEKLFF. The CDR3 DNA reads TGTGCCAGCAGCTTCGGCGGGACAGTTAATGAAAAACTGTTTTTT.